Listed here are 27 T cell receptor beta chains from one sample, sequenced in a study of T cell responses to AZD1222 COVID-19 vaccine. Repertoires were generated with immunoSEQ multiplex PCR, while TCRdb's copy carries only in-frame clones and drops some. The data contain fewer than 70,000 clones, about four fifths of them seen just once; the ten biggest clones take up more than 12%. Sequencing was performed on peripheral blood, taken 28 days after the second AZD1222 dose. The receptors stem from an adult who received the AZD1222 COVID-19 vaccine.

This clone was detected once. The J gene is TRBJ1-1, the V gene TRBV7-9; weak D call: TRBD1 (5 bases). Between the trimmed V and J ends, which lost 6 bases and 3 bases, there was a span of 17 bases. Germline V gene data show CDR1 as SEHNR and CDR2 as FQNEAQ (reference sequence). This CDR3 spans 15 amino acids. CDR3 sequence (DNA): TGTGCCAGCAGGATTGGAGATGGGGCGGACACTGAAGCTTTCTTT. Translating it yields CASRIGDGADTEAFF.

J is TRBJ2-5 and V is TRBV18; 8 bases are shared with TRBD1. The germline V gene has CDR1 KGHSH and CDR2 LQKENI. The CDR3 spans 13 residues. V trimming: 6 bases; J trimming: 5 bases; junction bases outside the gene matches: 5. The CDR3 DNA reads as TGTGCCAGCTCTCCCAACAGGGGGGAGACCCAGTACTTC. Translation gives CASSPNRGETQYF.

The rearrangement links TRBV27 to TRBJ1-1; D possibly corresponds to TRBD1 (5 bases). The CDR3 covers 14 residues. Trimming left V 6 bases short and J 7 bases short, with 18 bases between. Germline loops: CDR1 MNHEY, CDR2 SMNVEV (reference sequence). CDR3 protein: CASRDVDGGFEAFF. Here the CDR3 DNA reads TGTGCCAGCAGGGATGTGGATGGGGGATTTGAAGCTTTCTTT.

The chain's CDR3 is CASSQEGGTRQNPTTNYGYTF. The CDR3 bases are TGCGCCAGCAGCCAAGAAGGCGGGACGAGGCAAAACCCAACGACTAACTATGGCTACACCTTC. The chain combines TRBV4-1 with TRBJ1-2; D is possibly TRBD1 (5 bases). There are 21 residues in the CDR3. V lost 0 bases, J lost 0 bases, and 26 bases lay in between. Germline CDR1 and CDR2: MGHRA and YSYEKL.

The V gene is TRBV19, the J gene TRBJ2-5; TRBD1 matches at 8 bases. There are 14 residues in the CDR3. From germline, CDR1 is LNHDA and CDR2 SQIVND (reference sequence). Trimming took 4 bases from V and 5 from J; bases not matched to a gene: 6. The CDR3, as DNA: TGTGCCAGTAGTAAGGCAGGGGGCACGGAGACCCAGTACTTC. Translated: CASSKAGGTETQYF.

The rearrangement joins TRBV15 to TRBJ1-5; D not resolved. V was shortened by 3 bases and J by 7 bases, with 10 bases between the two germline ends. Looked up from germline, CDR1 is LNHNV and CDR2 is YYDKDF (reference sequence). CDR3 length equals 13 residues. The CDR3 sequence: CATSREPSQPQHF. The CDR3 nucleotides are TGTGCCACCAGCAGGGAGCCCTCACAGCCCCAGCATTTT.

This chain connects TRBV20-1 to TRBJ2-2; D gene uncertain. Germline CDR1 and CDR2: DFQATT and SNEGSKA (reference sequence). V was cut by 3 bases and J by 0 bases, with 11 bases left in between. The CDR3 loop spans 15 amino acids. The CDR3 sequence: CSASRYPPNTGELFF. Here the CDR3 DNA reads TGCAGTGCTAGTCGCTACCCTCCGAACACCGGGGAGCTGTTTTTT.

The chain is built from TRBV18 and TRBJ1-2, with D unresolved. CDR1 is KGHSH and CDR2 is LQKENI in the germline V gene. Trimming cost V 2 bases and J 4 bases, with 17 bases left between them. The length of the CDR3 is 16 residues. The CDR3 region has the DNA TGTGCCAGCTCACCAGTTTCCCAAACGTCACCCTATGGCTACACCTTC. Amino acids: CASSPVSQTSPYGYTF.

The rearrangement uses TRBV7-9 and TRBJ1-3; 11 bases match TRBD1. The germline V gene encodes CDR1 SEHNR and CDR2 FQNEAQ (reference sequence). The CDR3 sequence is 17 residues long. V lost 5 bases and J lost 2; bases outside the gene matches: 8. The CDR3 loop reads CASSPWPGQGAGNTIYF. CDR3 DNA: TGTGCCAGCAGCCCGTGGCCGGGACAGGGGGCTGGAAACACCATATATTTT.

The V and J genes are TRBV6-6 and TRBJ1-1; the D gene is possibly TRBD1 (5 bases). This CDR3 has 12 residues. Per germline, CDR1 MNHNY and CDR2 SVGAGI (reference sequence). V gave up 1 base and J gave up 6 bases, with 6 bases separating them. The CDR3 nucleotides read TGTGCCAGCAGTTACTTGACAGCTGAAGCTTTCTTT. It is translated as CASSYLTAEAFF.

The chain combines TRBV19 with TRBJ1-5, with D uncertain. The CDR3 sequence is 15 residues long. Germline-derived CDR1 and CDR2 are LNHDA and SQIVND (reference sequence). V lost 5 bases and J 4 bases, leaving 15 bases between the germline ends. The CDR3, as DNA: TGTGCCAGTAGTGCCTTAACACGGTCGAATCAGCCCCAGCATTTT. Translation: CASSALTRSNQPQHF. The variable domain in full, completed from reference TRBV19 and TRBJ1-5, reads DGGITQSPKYLFRKEGQNVTLSCEQNLNHDAMYWYRQDPGQGLRLIYYSQIVNDFQKGDIAEGYSVSREKKESFPLTVTSAQKNPTAFYLCASSALTRSNQPQHFGDGTRLSIL.

J is TRBJ1-2 and V is TRBV7-9; tentatively, D is TRBD1 (5 bases). Looked up from germline, CDR1 is SEHNR and CDR2 is FQNEAQ (reference sequence). Trimming shortened V by 0 bases and J by 2 bases, and 19 bases separated the two germline ends. The CDR3 runs 18 residues. CDR3 DNA: TGTGCCAGCAGCTTAGCGAGAAAGGGGCAGCTATACAACTATGGCTACACCTTC. Translated: CASSLARKGQLYNYGYTF.

The gene calls are TRBV30 and TRBJ1-3; TRBD1 matches at 7 bases. CDR3 length: 14 amino acids. Germline CDR1 and CDR2: GTSNPN and SVGIG (reference sequence). V trimming: 6 bases; J trimming: 0 bases; junction bases outside the gene matches: 5. As DNA, the CDR3 is TGTGCCTGTCAGGACAGGAGCTCTGGAAACACCATATATTTT. It encodes CACQDRSSGNTIYF.

The J gene is TRBJ1-1, the V gene TRBV9; no firm D call. This CDR3 comprises 13 residues. CDR1 is SGDLS and CDR2 is YYNGEE in the germline V gene. V lost 2 bases and J 0 bases, leaving 5 bases between the germline ends. The CDR3 DNA reads TGTGCCAGCAGCGTTGACCTGAACACTGAAGCTTTCTTT. Translation: CASSVDLNTEAFF. Together with reference TRBV9 and TRBJ1-1, the CDR3 gives the full variable domain: DSGVTQTPKHLITATGQRVTLRCSPRSGDLSVYWYQQSLDQGLQFLIQYYNGEERAKGNILERFSAQQFPDLHSELNLSSLELGDSALYFCASSVDLNTEAFFGQGTRLTVV.

The J gene is TRBJ1-3, the V gene TRBV7-9, with D unresolved. Looked up from germline, CDR1 is SEHNR and CDR2 is FQNEAQ (reference sequence). V lost 1 base and J lost 4, with 5 bases in between. This CDR3 is 13 amino acids long. CDR3 in DNA: TGTGCCAGCAGCTTAGAGGGCGGAAACACCATATATTTT. It yields the protein CASSLEGGNTIYF.

The chain joins TRBV28 to TRBJ1-2, with D maybe TRBD1 (6 bases). The germline gives CDR1 MDHEN, CDR2 SYDVKM. Trimming removed 2 bases from V and 4 bases from J, with 8 bases in between. This CDR3 region has 13 residues. The CDR3 nucleotides are TGTGCCAGCAGTTTAACAGGGACCTATGGCTACACCTTC. Protein: CASSLTGTYGYTF.

V is TRBV6-5 and J is TRBJ2-7; TRBD1 agrees at 8 bases. The V and J ends lost 7 bases and 0 bases, in that order; junction bases with no gene match: 2. Germline lookup yields CDR1 MNHEY and CDR2 SVGAGI. CDR3 length: 13 residues. CDR3 sequence: CASTGQVSYEQYF. In nucleotides, the CDR3 is TGTGCCAGCACGGGACAGGTCTCCTACGAGCAGTACTTC.

This chain connects TRBV6-5 to TRBJ1-4; a weak D match, TRBD1 (6 bases). Germline-derived CDR1 and CDR2 are MNHEY and SVGAGI. Trimming cost V 6 bases and J 4 bases, with 12 bases left between them. The CDR3 sequence is 14 residues long. The CDR3 DNA sequence: TGTGCCAGCAGCGAGACAGGAGTTAATGAAAAACTGTTTTTT. This sequence encodes CASSETGVNEKLFF.

V is TRBV7-2 and J is TRBJ2-7, with D tentatively TRBD2 (5 bases). CDR1 and CDR2 (germline): SGHTA, FQGNSA. Trimming removed 4 bases at V and 0 bases at J, with 16 bases between. The CDR3 sequence is 16 residues long. Here the CDR3 reads CASSSSPGSFSYEQYF. CDR3 nucleotide sequence: TGTGCCAGCAGCTCCAGCCCGGGGTCTTTCTCCTACGAGCAGTACTTC.

V is TRBV5-4 and J is TRBJ2-7; TRBD2 aligns across 10 bases. The junction had 18 bases not matched to a gene; V was cut back by 4 bases and J by 5 bases. This CDR3 is 18 amino acids long. Germline CDR1 SGHNT, CDR2 YYREEE (reference sequence). CDR3 coding DNA: TGTGCCAGCAGCCCCAGGGGGGTGGCTAGCGGGGGAGACGACGAGCAGTACTTC. It translates to CASSPRGVASGGDDEQYF.

This clone was seen at least ten times. The rearrangement joins TRBV6-5 to TRBJ1-6; D uncertain. Per germline, CDR1 MNHEY and CDR2 SVGAGI. With 0 bases removed from V and 11 bases from J, the gap between germline ends came to 14 bases. CDR3 length: 15 residues. The CDR3 here is CASSYSNTGGTPLHF. DNA for the CDR3: TGTGCCAGCAGTTACTCGAATACCGGTGGGACACCCCTCCACTTT.

The rearrangement links TRBV30 to TRBJ2-7; TRBD1 might be the D (6 bases). CDR1 is GTSNPN, CDR2 SVGIG, per germline (reference sequence). V lost 8 bases and J lost 0, with 14 bases in between. This CDR3 has 13 amino acids. In DNA, the CDR3 is TGTGCCGGAACCTACAGGGTCTCCTACGAGCAGTACTTC. It codes for CAGTYRVSYEQYF. Full variable domain (outside the CDR3, taken from reference TRBV30 and TRBJ2-7): SQTIHQWPATLVQPVGSPLSLECTVEGTSNPNLYWYRQAAGRGLQLLFYSVGIGQISSEVPQNLSASRPQDRQFILSSKKLLLSDSGFYLCAGTYRVSYEQYFGPGTRLTVT.

V and J are TRBV18 and TRBJ2-5; 10 bases line up with TRBD1. Trimming took 5 bases from V and 4 from J; bases not matched to a gene: 10. The CDR3 contains 16 residues. Germline V gene sequence: CDR1 KGHSH, CDR2 LQKENI. This CDR3 reads CASSTNGQGVGETQYF. In DNA form, the CDR3 reads TGTGCCAGCTCAACGAACGGACAGGGGGTAGGAGAGACCCAGTACTTC.

The J gene is TRBJ1-3, the V gene TRBV5-5; D remains unclear. Trimming left V 1 base short and J 0 bases short, with 2 bases between. The CDR3 extends over 13 amino acids. Germline V gene data show CDR1 as SGHKS and CDR2 as YYEKEE (reference sequence). CDR3 region: CASSLISGNTIYF. The CDR3 DNA follows: TGTGCCAGCAGCTTGATCTCTGGAAACACCATATATTTT.

This clone has just one count. Written as DNA, the CDR3 is TGTGCCAGCAGCTTGGCGCAGGCCCGAGAGCAGTACTTC. Its translation: CASSLAQAREQYF. V is TRBV5-5 and J is TRBJ2-7; D uncertain. CDR1 SGHKS and CDR2 YYEKEE come from the germline V gene (reference sequence). This CDR3 comprises 13 residues. Trimming removed 0 bases from V and 7 bases from J, with 11 bases in between.

V and J are TRBV10-3 and TRBJ1-6; TRBD1 is a possible D gene (6 bases). V was trimmed by 6 bases and J by 7 bases, leaving 10 bases between them. The CDR3 totals 13 residues. Germline CDR1 and CDR2: ENHRY and SYGVKD. CDR3 DNA: TGTGCCATCAGGGGGACAACGAATTCACCCCTCCACTTT. The encoded protein is CAIRGTTNSPLHF.

V and J are TRBV6-5 and TRBJ1-3; D is unresolved. Per the germline V gene, CDR1 is MNHEY and CDR2 is SVGAGI. This CDR3 spans 15 amino acids. Trimming left V 2 bases short and J 0 bases short, with 8 bases between. The CDR3 is CASSYEGSSGNTIYF. The DNA for the CDR3 is TGTGCCAGCAGTTACGAGGGATCCTCTGGAAACACCATATATTTT.